This TCR beta chain appears in the sequencing data of a study of T cell responses to AZD1222 COVID-19 vaccine. Study-level findings and limits: There were repertoire samples only from the period after the peak T cell response.

In the case of this clone: Its target is unknown.

The CDR3 is 14 amino acids. Germline CDR1 is SNHLY and CDR2 is FYNNEI. Trimming shortened V by 3 bases and J by 2 bases, and 9 bases separated the two germline ends. Repertoires were generated with immunoSEQ multiplex PCR, while TCRdb's copy carries only in-frame clones and drops some. The sample has about 60,000 clones, less than 90% seen once. The chain is built from TRBV2 and TRBJ2-3, with D uncertain. The sample here was peripheral blood, taken 28 days after the second AZD1222 dose. The source of this sequence is an adult who received the AZD1222 COVID-19 vaccine. The CDR3 reads CASSDVSSTDTQYF. Written as DNA, the CDR3 is TGTGCCAGCAGTGATGTCAGTTCCACAGATACGCAGTATTTT. The whole variable domain, filled in from reference TRBV2 and TRBJ2-3, reads EPEVTQTPSHQVTQMGQEVILRCVPISNHLYFYWYRQILGQKVEFLVSFYNNEISEKSEIFDDQFSVERPDGSNFTLKIRSTKLEDSAMYFCASSDVSSTDTQYFGPGTRLTVL.